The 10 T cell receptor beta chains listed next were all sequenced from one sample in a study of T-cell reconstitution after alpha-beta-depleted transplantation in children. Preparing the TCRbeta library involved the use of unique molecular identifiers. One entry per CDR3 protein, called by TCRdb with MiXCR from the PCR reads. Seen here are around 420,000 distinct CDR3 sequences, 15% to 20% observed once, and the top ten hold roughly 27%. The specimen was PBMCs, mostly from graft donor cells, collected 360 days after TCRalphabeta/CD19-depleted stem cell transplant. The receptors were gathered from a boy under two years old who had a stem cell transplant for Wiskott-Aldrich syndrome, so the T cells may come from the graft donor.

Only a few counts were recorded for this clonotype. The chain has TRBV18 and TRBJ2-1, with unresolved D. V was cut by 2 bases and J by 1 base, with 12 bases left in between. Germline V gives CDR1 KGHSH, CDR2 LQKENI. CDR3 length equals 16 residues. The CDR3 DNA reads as TGTGCCAGCTCACCAGGGTCCCTGCTTTCCTACAATGAGCAGTTCTTC. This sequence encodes CASSPGSLLSYNEQFF.

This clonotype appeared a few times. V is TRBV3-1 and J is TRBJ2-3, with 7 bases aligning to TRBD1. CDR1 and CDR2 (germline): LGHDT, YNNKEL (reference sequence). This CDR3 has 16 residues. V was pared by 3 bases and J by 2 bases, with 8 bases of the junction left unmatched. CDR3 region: CASSHTTGFPTDTQYF. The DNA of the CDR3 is TGTGCCAGCAGCCACACGACAGGGTTTCCCACAGATACGCAGTATTTT.

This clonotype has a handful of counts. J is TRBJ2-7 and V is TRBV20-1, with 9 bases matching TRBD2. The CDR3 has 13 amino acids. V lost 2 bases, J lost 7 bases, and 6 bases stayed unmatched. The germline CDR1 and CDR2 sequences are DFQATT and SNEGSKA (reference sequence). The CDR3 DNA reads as TGCAGTGCTAGAACAGGACTAGCGTGGGAGCAGTACTTC. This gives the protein CSARTGLAWEQYF.

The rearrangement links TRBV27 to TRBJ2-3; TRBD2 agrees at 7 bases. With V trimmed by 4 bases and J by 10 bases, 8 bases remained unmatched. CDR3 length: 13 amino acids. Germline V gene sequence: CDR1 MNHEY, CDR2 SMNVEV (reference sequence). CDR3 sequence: CASSSRGGASQYF. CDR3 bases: TGTGCCAGCAGTTCCCGCGGGGGTGCATCGCAGTATTTT.

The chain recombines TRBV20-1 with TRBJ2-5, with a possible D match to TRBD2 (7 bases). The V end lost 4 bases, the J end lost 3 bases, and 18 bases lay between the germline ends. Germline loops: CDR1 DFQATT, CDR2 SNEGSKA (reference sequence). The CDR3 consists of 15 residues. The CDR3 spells CSANKGGDQKETQYF. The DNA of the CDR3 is TGCAGTGCTAATAAGGGGGGGGACCAAAAAGAGACCCAGTACTTC.

The CDR3 loop reads CASRLGNLNTGELFF. CDR3 DNA: TGTGCCAGCAGGCTCGGGAACCTGAACACCGGGGAGCTGTTTTTT. The V call is TRBV2, the J call TRBJ2-2; D is possibly TRBD2 (5 bases). Trimming cost V 6 bases and J 1 base, with 12 bases left between them. The CDR3 is made up of 15 amino acids. Germline-derived CDR1 and CDR2 are SNHLY and FYNNEI.

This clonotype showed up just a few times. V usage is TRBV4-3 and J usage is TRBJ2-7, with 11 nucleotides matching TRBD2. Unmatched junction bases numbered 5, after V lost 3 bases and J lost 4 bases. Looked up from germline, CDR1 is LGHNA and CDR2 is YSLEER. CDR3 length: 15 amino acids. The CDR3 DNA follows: TGCGCCAGCAGCCAGGGTAGCGGGAGGGCTTACGAGCAGTACTTC. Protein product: CASSQGSGRAYEQYF.

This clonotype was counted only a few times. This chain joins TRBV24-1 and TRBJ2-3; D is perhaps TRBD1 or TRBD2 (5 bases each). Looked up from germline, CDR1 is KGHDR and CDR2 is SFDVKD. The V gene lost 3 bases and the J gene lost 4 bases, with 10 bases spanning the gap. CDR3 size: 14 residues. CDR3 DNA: TGTGCCACCAGTGATCCCGGGACCTCAGATACGCAGTATTTT. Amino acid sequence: CATSDPGTSDTQYF.

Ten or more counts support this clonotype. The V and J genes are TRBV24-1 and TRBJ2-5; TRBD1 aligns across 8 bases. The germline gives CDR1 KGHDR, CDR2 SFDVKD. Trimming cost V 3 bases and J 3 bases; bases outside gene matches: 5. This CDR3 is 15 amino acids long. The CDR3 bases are TGTGCCACCAGTGATCCTGGACAGGGAGAAGAGACCCAGTACTTC. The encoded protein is CATSDPGQGEETQYF.

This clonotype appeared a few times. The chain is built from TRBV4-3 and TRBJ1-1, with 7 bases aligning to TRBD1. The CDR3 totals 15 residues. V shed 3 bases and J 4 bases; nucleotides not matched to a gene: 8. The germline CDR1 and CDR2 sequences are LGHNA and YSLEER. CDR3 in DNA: TGCGCCAGCAGCCAGCTGACAGGGAGGTTCACTGAAGCTTTCTTT. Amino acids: CASSQLTGRFTEAFF.